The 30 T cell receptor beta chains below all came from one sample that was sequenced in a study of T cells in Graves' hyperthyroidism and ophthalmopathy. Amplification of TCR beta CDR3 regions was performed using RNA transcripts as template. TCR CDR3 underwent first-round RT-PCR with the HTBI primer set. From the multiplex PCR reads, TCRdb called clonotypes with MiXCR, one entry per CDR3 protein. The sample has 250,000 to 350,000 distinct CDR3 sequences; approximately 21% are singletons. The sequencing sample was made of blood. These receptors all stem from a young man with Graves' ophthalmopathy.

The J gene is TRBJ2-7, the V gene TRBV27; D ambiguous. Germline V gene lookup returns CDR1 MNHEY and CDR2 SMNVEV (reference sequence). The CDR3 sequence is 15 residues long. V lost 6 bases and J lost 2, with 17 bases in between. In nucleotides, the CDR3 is TGTGCCAGCAGCCCAAGGGTTCAAGGAACCTACGAGCAGTACTTC. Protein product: CASSPRVQGTYEQYF.

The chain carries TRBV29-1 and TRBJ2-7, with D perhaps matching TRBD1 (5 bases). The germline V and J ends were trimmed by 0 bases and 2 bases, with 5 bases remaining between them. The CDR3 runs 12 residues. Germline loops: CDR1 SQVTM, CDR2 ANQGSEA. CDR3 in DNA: TGCAGCGTTGAAGACAGGGCCTACGAGCAGTACTTC. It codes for CSVEDRAYEQYF.

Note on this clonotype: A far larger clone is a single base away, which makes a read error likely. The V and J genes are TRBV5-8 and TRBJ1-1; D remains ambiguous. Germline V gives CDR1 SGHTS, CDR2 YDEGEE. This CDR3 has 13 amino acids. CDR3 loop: CASSFGLNTKAFF. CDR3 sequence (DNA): TGTGCCAGCAGCTTTGGCTTGAACACTAAAGCTTTCTTT.

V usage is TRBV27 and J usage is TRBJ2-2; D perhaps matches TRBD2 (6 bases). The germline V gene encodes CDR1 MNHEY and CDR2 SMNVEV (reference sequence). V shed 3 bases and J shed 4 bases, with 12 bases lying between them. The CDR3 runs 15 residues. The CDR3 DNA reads TGTGCCAGCAGTTTTGGGCGGGGAGCCACCGGGGAGCTGTTTTTT. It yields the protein CASSFGRGATGELFF.

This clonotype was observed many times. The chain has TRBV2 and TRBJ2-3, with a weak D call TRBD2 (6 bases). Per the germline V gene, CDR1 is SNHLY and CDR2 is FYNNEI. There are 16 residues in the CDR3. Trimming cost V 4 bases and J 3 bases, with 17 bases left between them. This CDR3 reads CASSVGGTDLTDTQYF. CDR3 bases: TGTGCCAGCAGTGTGGGCGGGACGGATTTAACAGATACGCAGTATTTT.

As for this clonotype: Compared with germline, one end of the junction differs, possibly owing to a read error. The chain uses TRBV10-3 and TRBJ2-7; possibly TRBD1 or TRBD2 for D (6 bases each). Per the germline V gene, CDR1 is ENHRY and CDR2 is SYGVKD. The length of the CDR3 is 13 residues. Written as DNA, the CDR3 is TGTGCCGTCAGCCAGGGGCGGGGCTACGAGCAGTACTTC. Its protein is CAVSQGRGYEQYF.

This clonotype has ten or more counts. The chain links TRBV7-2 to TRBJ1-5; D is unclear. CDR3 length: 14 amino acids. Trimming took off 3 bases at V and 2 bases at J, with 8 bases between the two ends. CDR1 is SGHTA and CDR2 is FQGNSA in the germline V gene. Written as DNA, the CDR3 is TGTGCCAGCAGCTTGCAGGTGGGCAATCAGCCCCAGCATTTT. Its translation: CASSLQVGNQPQHF.

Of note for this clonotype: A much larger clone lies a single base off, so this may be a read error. CDR3 DNA: TGTGCCAGCAGTCAAGTCTCCGGGACGGACCCCTGCGAGCAGTACTTC. Amino acids: CASSQVSGTDPCEQYF. The chain links TRBV9 to TRBJ2-7; the D call may be TRBD1 or TRBD2 (5 bases each). Per germline, CDR1 SGDLS and CDR2 YYNGEE. The CDR3 totals 16 residues. Trimming pared 5 bases from V and 6 bases from J, leaving 24 bases between.

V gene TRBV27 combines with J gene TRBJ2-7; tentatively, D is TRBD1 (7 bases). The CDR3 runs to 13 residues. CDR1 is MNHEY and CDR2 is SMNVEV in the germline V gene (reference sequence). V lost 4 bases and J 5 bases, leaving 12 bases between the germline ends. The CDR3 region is CASSSDRRDEQYF. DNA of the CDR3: TGTGCCAGCAGTTCGGACAGGAGGGACGAGCAGTACTTC.

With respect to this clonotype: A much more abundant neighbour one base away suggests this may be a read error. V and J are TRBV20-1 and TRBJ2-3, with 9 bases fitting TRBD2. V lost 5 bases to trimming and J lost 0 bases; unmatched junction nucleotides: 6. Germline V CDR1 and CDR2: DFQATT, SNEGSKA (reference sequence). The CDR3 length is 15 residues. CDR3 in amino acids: CSADSGGTSTDTQYF. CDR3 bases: TGCAGTGCTGACAGCGGGGGGACTAGCACAGATACGCAGTATTTT.

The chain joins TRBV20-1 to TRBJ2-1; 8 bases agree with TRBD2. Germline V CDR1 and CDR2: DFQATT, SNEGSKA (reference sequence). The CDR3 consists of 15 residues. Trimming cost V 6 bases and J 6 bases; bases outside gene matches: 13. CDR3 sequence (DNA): TGCAGTGCCACTGGACCAGCGGGAGACGGCAATGAGCAGTTCTTC. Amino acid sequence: CSATGPAGDGNEQFF.

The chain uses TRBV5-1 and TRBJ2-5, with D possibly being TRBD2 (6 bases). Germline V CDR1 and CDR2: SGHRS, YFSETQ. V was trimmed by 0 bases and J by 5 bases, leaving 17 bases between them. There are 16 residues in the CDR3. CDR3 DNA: TGCGCCAGCAGCTTGGCCATCGGGACTCTAGGGGAGACCCAGTACTTC. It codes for CASSLAIGTLGETQYF. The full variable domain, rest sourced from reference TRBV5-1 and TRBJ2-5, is KAGVTQTPRYLIKTRGQQVTLSCSPISGHRSVSWYQQTPGQGLQFLFEYFSETQRNKGNFPGRFSGRQFSNSRSEMNVSTLELGDSALYLCASSLAIGTLGETQYFGPGTRLLVL.

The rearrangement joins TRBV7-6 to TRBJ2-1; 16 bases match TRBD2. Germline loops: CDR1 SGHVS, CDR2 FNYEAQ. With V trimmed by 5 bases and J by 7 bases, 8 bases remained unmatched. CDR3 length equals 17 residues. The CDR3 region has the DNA TGTGCCAGCAGCCCATCCGGGACTAGCGGGAGGGCTAATGAGCAGTTCTTC. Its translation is CASSPSGTSGRANEQFF.

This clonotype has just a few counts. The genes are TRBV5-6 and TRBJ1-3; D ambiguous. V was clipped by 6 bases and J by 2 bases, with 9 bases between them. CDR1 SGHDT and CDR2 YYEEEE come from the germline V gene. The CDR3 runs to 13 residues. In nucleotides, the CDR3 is TGTGCCAGCACCCCAAGAACTGGAAACACCATATATTTT. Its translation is CASTPRTGNTIYF.

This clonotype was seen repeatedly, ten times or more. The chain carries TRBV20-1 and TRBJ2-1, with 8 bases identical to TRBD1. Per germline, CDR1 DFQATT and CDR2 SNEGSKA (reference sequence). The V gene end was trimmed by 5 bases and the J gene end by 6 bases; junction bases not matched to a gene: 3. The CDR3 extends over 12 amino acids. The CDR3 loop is CSAGQGGNEQFF. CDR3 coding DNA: TGCAGTGCTGGACAGGGTGGCAATGAGCAGTTCTTC.

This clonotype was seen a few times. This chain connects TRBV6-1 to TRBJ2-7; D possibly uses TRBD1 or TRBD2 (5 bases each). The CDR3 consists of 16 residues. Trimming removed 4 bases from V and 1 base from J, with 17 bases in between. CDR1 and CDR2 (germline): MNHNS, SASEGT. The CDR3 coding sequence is TGTGCCAGCAGTGGCCCAACCGGGACCGCTTCCTACGAGCAGTACTTC. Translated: CASSGPTGTASYEQYF.

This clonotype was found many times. As DNA, the CDR3 is TGTGCCAGCTCGGCAAACGACCGCTATGGCTACACCTTC. Translation: CASSANDRYGYTF. The J gene is TRBJ1-2, the V gene TRBV18; no definite D call. CDR1 is KGHSH and CDR2 is LQKENI in the germline V gene. This CDR3 region has 13 residues. V lost 6 bases to trimming and J lost 4 bases, with 12 bases between them.

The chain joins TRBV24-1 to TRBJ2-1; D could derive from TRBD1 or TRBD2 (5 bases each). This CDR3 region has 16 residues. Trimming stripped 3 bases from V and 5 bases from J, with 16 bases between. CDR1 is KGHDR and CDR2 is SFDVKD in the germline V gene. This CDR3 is CATSDRGATRDNEQFF. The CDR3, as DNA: TGTGCCACCAGTGATAGAGGGGCCACCAGGGACAATGAGCAGTTCTTC.

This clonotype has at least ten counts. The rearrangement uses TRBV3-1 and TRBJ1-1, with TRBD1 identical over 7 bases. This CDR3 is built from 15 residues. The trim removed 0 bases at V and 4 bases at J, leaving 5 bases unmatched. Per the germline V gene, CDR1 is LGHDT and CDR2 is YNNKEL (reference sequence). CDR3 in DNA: TGTGCCAGCAGCCAAGATCAGACAGGGATCACTGAAGCTTTCTTT. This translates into CASSQDQTGITEAFF.

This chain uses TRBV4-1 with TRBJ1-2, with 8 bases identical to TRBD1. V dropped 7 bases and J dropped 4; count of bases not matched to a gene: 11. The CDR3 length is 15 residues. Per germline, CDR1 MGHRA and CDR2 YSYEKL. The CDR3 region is CASNRGAGTGYGYTF. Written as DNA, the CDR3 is TGCGCCAGCAACCGCGGGGCCGGGACAGGCTATGGCTACACCTTC.

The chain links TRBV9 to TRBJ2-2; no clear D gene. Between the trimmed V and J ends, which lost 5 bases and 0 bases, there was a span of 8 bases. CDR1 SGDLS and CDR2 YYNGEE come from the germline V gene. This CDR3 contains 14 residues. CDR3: CASRQNSNTGELFF. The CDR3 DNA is TGTGCCAGCAGACAGAACTCGAACACCGGGGAGCTGTTTTTT. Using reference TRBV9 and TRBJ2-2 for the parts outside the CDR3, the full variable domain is DSGVTQTPKHLITATGQRVTLRCSPRSGDLSVYWYQQSLDQGLQFLIQYYNGEERAKGNILERFSAQQFPDLHSELNLSSLELGDSALYFCASRQNSNTGELFFGEGSRLTVL.

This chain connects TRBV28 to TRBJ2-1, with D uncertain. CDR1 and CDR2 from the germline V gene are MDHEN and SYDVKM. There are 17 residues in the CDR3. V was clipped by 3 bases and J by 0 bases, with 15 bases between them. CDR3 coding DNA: TGTGCCAGCAGTTTTGCAGGTGCTCTAAGCTCCTACAATGAGCAGTTCTTC. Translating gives CASSFAGALSSYNEQFF.

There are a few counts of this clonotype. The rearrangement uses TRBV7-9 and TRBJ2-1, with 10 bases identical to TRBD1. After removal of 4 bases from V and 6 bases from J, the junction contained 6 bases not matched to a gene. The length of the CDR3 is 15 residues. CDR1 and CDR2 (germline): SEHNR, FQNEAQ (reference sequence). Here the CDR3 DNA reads TGTGCCAGCAGCTCCCGACAGGGGGCGGGCAATGAGCAGTTCTTC. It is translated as CASSSRQGAGNEQFF.

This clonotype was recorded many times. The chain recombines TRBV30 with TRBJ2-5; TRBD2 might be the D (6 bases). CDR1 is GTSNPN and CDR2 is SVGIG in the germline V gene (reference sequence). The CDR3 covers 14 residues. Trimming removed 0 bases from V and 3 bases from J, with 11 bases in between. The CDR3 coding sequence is TGTGCCTGGAGTGTAGGCGGGATGGAAGAGACCCAGTACTTC. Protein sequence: CAWSVGGMEETQYF.

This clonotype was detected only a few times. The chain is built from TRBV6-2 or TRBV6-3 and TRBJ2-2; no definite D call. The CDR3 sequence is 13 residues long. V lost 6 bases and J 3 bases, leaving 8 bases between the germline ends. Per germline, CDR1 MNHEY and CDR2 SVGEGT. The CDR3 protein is CASRRTYTGELFF. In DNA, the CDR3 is TGTGCCAGCAGGCGGACCTACACCGGGGAGCTGTTTTTT.

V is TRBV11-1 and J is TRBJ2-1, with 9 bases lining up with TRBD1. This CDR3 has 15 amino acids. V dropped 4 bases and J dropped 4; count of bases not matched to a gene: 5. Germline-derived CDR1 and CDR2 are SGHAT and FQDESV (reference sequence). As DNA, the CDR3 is TGTGCCAGCAGCTCGACCGGGACAGGGTACAATGAGCAGTTCTTC. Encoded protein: CASSSTGTGYNEQFF.

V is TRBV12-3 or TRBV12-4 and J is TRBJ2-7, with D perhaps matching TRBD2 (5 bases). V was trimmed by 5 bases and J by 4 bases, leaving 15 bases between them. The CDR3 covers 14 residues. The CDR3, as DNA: TGTGCCAGCAGTGTGTCTACTAGTTTATACGAGCAGTACTTC. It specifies CASSVSTSLYEQYF.

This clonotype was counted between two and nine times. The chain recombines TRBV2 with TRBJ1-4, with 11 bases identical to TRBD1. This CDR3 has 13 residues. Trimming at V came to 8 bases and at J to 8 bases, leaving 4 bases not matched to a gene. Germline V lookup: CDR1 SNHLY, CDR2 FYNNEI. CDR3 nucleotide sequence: TGTGCCAGCGACGGGACAGGGGGAGAAAAACTGTTTTTT. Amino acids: CASDGTGGEKLFF.

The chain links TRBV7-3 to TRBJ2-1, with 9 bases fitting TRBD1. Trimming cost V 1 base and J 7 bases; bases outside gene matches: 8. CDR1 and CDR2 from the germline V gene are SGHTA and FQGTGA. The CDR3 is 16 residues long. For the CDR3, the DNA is TGTGCCAGCAGCTTAAGTGGGACAGGGTCGCGGAATGAGCAGTTCTTC. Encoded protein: CASSLSGTGSRNEQFF.

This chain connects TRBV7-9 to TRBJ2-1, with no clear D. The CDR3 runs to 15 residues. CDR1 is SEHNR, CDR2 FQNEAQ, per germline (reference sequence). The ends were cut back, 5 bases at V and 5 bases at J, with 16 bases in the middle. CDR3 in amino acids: CASSPPPGVNNEQFF. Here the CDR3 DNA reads TGTGCCAGCAGCCCACCCCCAGGAGTAAACAATGAGCAGTTCTTC.